A single sample gave rise to the 19 T cell receptor beta chains below, sequenced in a study of blood T cells in healthy people across ages. The second PCR ran about 6 to 11 cycles with a sample-barcoded 5' primer and J-beta primers. TCRdb re-called the 5' RACE reads with MiXCR, one entry per CDR3 protein. This sample has 850,000 to 1,100,000 distinct CDR3 sequences, with approximately 38% found just once. The sample was blood. These receptors were obtained from a man in his late teens or twenties in good health.

The sample holds a few counts of this clonotype. V usage is TRBV6-5 and J usage is TRBJ1-1; the D gene is possibly TRBD1 (6 bases). The CDR3 extends over 13 amino acids. CDR1 and CDR2 (germline): MNHEY, SVGAGI. V lost 0 bases and J 7 bases, leaving 9 bases between the germline ends. The DNA of the CDR3 is TGTGCCAGCAGTTACTCAACAGGGTGTGAAGCTTTCTTT. This codes for CASSYSTGCEAFF.

Details on this clonotype: A much larger clone differs by one base, so this may be a read error. The chain couples TRBV4-1 to TRBJ2-1; no definite D call. V dropped 0 bases and J dropped 6 bases, with 15 bases sitting between them. CDR1 MGHRA and CDR2 YSYEKL come from the germline V gene. CDR3 length: 16 residues. The CDR3 nucleotides read TGCGCCAGCAGCCAAGATCTTGCGGCCTCCCCCAATGAGCAGTTCTTC. Amino acid sequence: CASSQDLAASPNEQFF.

This clonotype was seen at least ten times. The rearrangement uses TRBV7-8 and TRBJ2-5; a possible D gene is TRBD2 (5 bases). This CDR3 contains 15 residues. Per germline, CDR1 SGHVS and CDR2 FQNEAQ. V shed 4 bases and J shed 1 base, with 13 bases lying between them. The CDR3 region has the DNA TGTGCCAGCAGCTCTTGGACGGGAAGCCAAGAGACCCAGTACTTC. It specifies CASSSWTGSQETQYF.

This clonotype was observed a few times. The chain combines TRBV20-1 with TRBJ1-6; D might be TRBD1 (6 bases). Germline values: CDR1 DFQATT, CDR2 SNEGSKA (reference sequence). The CDR3 has 17 amino acids. Trimming pared 1 base from V and 0 bases from J, leaving 13 bases between. The CDR3 protein is CSARAGQPSSYNSPLHF. In DNA form, the CDR3 reads TGCAGTGCTAGAGCTGGACAGCCGAGCTCCTATAATTCACCCCTCCACTTT.

This clonotype was observed a few times. V usage is TRBV12-3 or TRBV12-4 and J usage is TRBJ2-1; TRBD2 matches 8 bases. The CDR3 length is 14 residues. Trimming cost V 4 bases and J 9 bases; bases outside gene matches: 8. The CDR3 loop is CASSSGLDSGEQFF. The CDR3 nucleotides are TGTGCCAGCAGTTCGGGACTAGATTCGGGTGAGCAGTTCTTC.

The V gene is TRBV7-9, the J gene TRBJ2-3; TRBD1 or TRBD2 may be the D gene (7 bases each). Trimming left V 5 bases short and J 2 bases short, with 23 bases between. Per germline, CDR1 SEHNR and CDR2 FQNEAQ (reference sequence). The CDR3 has 18 amino acids. The CDR3 loop reads CASSPPGGEGRSTDTQYF. In nucleotides, the CDR3 is TGTGCCAGCAGCCCTCCAGGGGGGGAGGGACGTTCCACAGATACGCAGTATTTT.

As to this clonotype: A much larger clone differs by one base, so this may be a read error. CDR3 region: CASSPPTSRVGNEQYF. The CDR3 bases are TGTGCCAGCAGTCCCCCGACTAGTCGGGTGGGGAATGAGCAGTACTTC. The V call is TRBV6-5, the J call TRBJ2-7, with D possibly matching TRBD2 (6 bases). The germline V gene encodes CDR1 MNHEY and CDR2 SVGAGI. V dropped 5 bases and J dropped 7 bases, with 24 bases sitting between them. This CDR3 has 16 amino acids.

This clonotype was observed a few times. The V and J genes are TRBV5-1 and TRBJ1-1; D remains ambiguous. CDR3 length: 13 amino acids. Trimming stripped 4 bases from V and 11 bases from J, with 18 bases between. From germline, CDR1 is SGHRS and CDR2 YFSETQ. The CDR3 protein is CASSLNPTSRAFF. For the CDR3, the DNA is TGCGCCAGCAGCCTGAACCCCACTTCGCGCGCTTTCTTT.

This clonotype was seen a handful of times. The CDR3 coding sequence is TGTGCCAGCATCTTGGGGGGGATTAGCACAGATACGCAGTATTTT. It specifies CASILGGISTDTQYF. This chain uses TRBV12-3 or TRBV12-4 with TRBJ2-3, with TRBD2 matching over 7 bases. The junction had 7 bases not matched to a gene; V was cut back by 7 bases and J by 0 bases. The CDR3 contains 15 residues.

This clonotype showed up just a few times. The chain employs TRBV29-1 and TRBJ1-2; D remains ambiguous. V lost 8 bases, J lost 7 bases, and 17 bases lay in between. Germline V gives CDR1 SQVTM, CDR2 ANQGSEA. The CDR3 contains 12 residues. The CDR3 nucleotides are TGCAGCTCTAGACGGACGGCTAGTGGCTACACCTTC. It codes for CSSRRTASGYTF.

The V and J genes are TRBV5-1 and TRBJ1-2; tentative D call: TRBD1 (5 bases). The length of the CDR3 is 14 residues. Deletions cut 0 bases from V and 4 bases from J, with 10 bases between. The V gene's germline CDR1 is SGHRS and CDR2 YFSETQ. The CDR3, as DNA: TGCGCCAGCAGCTTGGCGGACACCGCCTATGGCTACACCTTC. Translated, it gives CASSLADTAYGYTF.

The CDR3 coding sequence is TGTGCCTGGAGTGTATTATATCCGGGTAGCGGGGACCGGAATGAGCAGTACTTC. Translation: CAWSVLYPGSGDRNEQYF. The gene calls are TRBV30 and TRBJ2-7, with 8 bases that match TRBD2. Looked up from germline, CDR1 is GTSNPN and CDR2 is SVGIG (reference sequence). The length of the CDR3 is 18 residues. J gave up 7 bases and V 0 bases, and 20 bases lay outside the gene matches.

In this sample, this clonotype turned up a few times. The rearrangement joins TRBV28 to TRBJ2-3; tentative D call: TRBD2 (7 bases). V was cut by 11 bases and J by 1 base, with 13 bases left in between. CDR3 length equals 13 residues. In germline, CDR1 is MDHEN, CDR2 SYDVKM. CDR3 residues: CAAGALGTDTQYF. For the CDR3, the DNA is TGTGCCGCGGGGGCCCTAGGCACAGATACGCAGTATTTT.

This clonotype was seen more than once but under ten times. V usage is TRBV6-1 and J usage is TRBJ1-2; TRBD1 matches at 7 bases. V was pared by 4 bases and J by 4 bases, with 6 bases of the junction left unmatched. CDR3 length: 14 amino acids. Germline V lookup: CDR1 MNHNS, CDR2 SASEGT. As DNA, the CDR3 is TGTGCCAGCAGTGTCCAGGGGGAAGGCTATGGCTACACCTTC. Protein: CASSVQGEGYGYTF.

Only a few counts were recorded for this clonotype. The V and J genes are TRBV20-1 and TRBJ1-6; tentative D call: TRBD1 (5 bases). CDR3 length equals 15 residues. Germline V gene sequence: CDR1 DFQATT, CDR2 SNEGSKA (reference sequence). Trimming stripped 0 bases from V and 12 bases from J, with 18 bases between. The chain's CDR3 is CSARDPGWYNIPLHF. For the CDR3, the DNA is TGCAGTGCTAGAGATCCAGGGTGGTATAATATACCCCTCCACTTT.

The sample holds a few counts of this clonotype. The chain uses TRBV7-2 and TRBJ2-3; tentative D call: TRBD2 (6 bases). Between the trimmed V and J ends, which lost 5 bases and 0 bases, there was a span of 18 bases. CDR1 is SGHTA, CDR2 FQGNSA, per germline. CDR3 length equals 17 residues. In DNA, the CDR3 is TGTGCCAGCAGCGCTTTCGCGGGACGCCATAGCACAGATACGCAGTATTTT. It yields the protein CASSAFAGRHSTDTQYF.

The rearrangement links TRBV4-3 to TRBJ1-3, with no clear D. Trimming took off 1 base at V and 0 bases at J, with 7 bases between the two ends. The CDR3 has 15 residues. Germline V CDR1 and CDR2: LGHNA, YSLEER. CDR3 bases: TGCGCCAGCAGCCAAGTCAAGGGCTCTGGAAACACCATATATTTT. Its protein product is CASSQVKGSGNTIYF.

This clonotype was observed once. This chain links TRBV28 with TRBJ2-3; 12 bases agree with TRBD1. The CDR3 totals 16 residues. Germline values: CDR1 MDHEN, CDR2 SYDVKM. The V and J ends lost 5 bases and 4 bases, in that order; junction bases with no gene match: 7. The CDR3 sequence: CASSQPGTGGADTQYF. The CDR3 nucleotides read TGTGCCAGCAGTCAACCCGGGACAGGGGGCGCAGATACGCAGTATTTT.

This clonotype was counted many times. The J gene is TRBJ1-2, the V gene TRBV12-3 or TRBV12-4; weak D call: TRBD1 (5 bases). The ends were cut back, 6 bases at V and 3 bases at J, with 8 bases in the middle. There are 12 residues in the CDR3. The CDR3 loop reads CASRGGDYGYTF. The CDR3 DNA sequence: TGTGCCAGCAGGGGGGGAGACTATGGCTACACCTTC.